The clone carrying this T cell receptor beta chain was seen a single time. Its antigen is undetermined. The data are from a study of Graves' ophthalmopathy and Graves' hyperthyroidism. The study, taken as a whole, reports: A model built from 13 signatures distinguished ophthalmopathy from stable hyperthyroidism with approximately 89% sensitivity and around 81% specificity. Its predictions of ophthalmopathy progression gave the model around 71% sensitivity and 72% to 85% specificity.

Establishment of the diagnosis relied upon clinical symptoms, serum thyroxine, TRAb, thyroid ultrasound and orbital computed tomography. Amplification from RNA transcripts yielded the TCR beta CDR3 regions. Second-round multiplex PCR came after a first-round RT-PCR that employed HTBI primers. TCRdb processed the multiplex PCR reads anew with MiXCR; each CDR3 protein has one entry. Here the sample spans approximately 700,000 distinct CDR3 sequences, 35% to 45% being singletons. CDR1 and CDR2 from the germline V gene are ENHRY and SYGVKD. This CDR3 contains 13 residues. V was shortened by 3 bases and J by 6 bases, with 9 bases between the two germline ends.

This receptor was obtained from an adult man with Graves' ophthalmopathy. The sample was peripheral blood. The chain joins TRBV10-3 to TRBJ1-5, with a weak D call TRBD1 (6 bases). CDR3 sequence reads: CAISDRGTQPQHF. CDR3 DNA sequence: TGTGCCATCAGTGACAGGGGTACTCAGCCCCAGCATTTT.